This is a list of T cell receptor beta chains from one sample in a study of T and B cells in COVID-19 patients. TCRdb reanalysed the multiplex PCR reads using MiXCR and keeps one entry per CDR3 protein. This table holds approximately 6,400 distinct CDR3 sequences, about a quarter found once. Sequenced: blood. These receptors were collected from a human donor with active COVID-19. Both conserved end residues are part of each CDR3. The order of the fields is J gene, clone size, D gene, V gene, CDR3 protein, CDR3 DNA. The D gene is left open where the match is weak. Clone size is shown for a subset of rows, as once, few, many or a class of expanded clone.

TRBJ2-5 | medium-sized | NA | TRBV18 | CASSPPGRGASETQYF | TGTGCCAGCTCACCACCGGGCAGGGGGGCCTCGGAGACCCAGTACTTC
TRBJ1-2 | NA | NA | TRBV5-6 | CASSLVSRGNYGYTF | TGTGCCAGCAGCTTGGTTTCAAGGGGGAACTATGGCTACACCTTC
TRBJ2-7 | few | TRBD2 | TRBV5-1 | CASSLLAGQGEQYF | TGCGCCAGCAGCTTACTAGCGGGGCAAGGGGAGCAGTACTTC
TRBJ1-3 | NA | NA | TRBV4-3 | CASSQAMPSGNTIYF | TGCGCCAGCAGCCAAGCAATGCCCTCTGGAAACACCATATATTTT
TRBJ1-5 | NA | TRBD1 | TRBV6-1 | CASSEVRPTGGLGQPQHF | TGTGCCAGCAGTGAGGTTCGCCCGACAGGGGGCTTGGGTCAGCCCCAGCATTTT
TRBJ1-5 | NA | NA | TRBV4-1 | CASSQVMAGGNQPQHF | TGCGCCAGCAGCCAAGTAATGGCCGGAGGCAATCAGCCCCAGCATTTT
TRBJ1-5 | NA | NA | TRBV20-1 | CSVGLQANNQPQHF | TGCAGTGTAGGGCTACAGGCGAATAATCAGCCCCAGCATTTT
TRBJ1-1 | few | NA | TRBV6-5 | CASSLYWPMNTEAFF | TGTGCCAGCAGTCTCTACTGGCCCATGAACACTGAAGCTTTCTTT
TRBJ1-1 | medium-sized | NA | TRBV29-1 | CSGSKGDLNTEAFF | TGCAGCGGAAGTAAAGGGGACCTGAACACTGAAGCTTTCTTT
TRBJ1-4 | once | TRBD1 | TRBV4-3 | CASSRASQGFNEKLFF | TGCGCCAGCAGCCGAGCCTCACAGGGGTTTAATGAAAAACTGTTTTTT
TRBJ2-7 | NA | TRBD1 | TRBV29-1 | CSDRTGDYEQYF | TGCAGCGATCGGACAGGGGACTACGAGCAGTACTTC
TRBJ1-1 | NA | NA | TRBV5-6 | CASSYSVNTEAFF | TGCGCCAGCAGCTACAGTGTGAACACTGAAGCTTTCTTT
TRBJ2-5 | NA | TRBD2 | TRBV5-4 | CASSLAPAGGGETQYF | TGCGCCAGCAGCTTGGCTCCAGCGGGGGGGGGAGAGACCCAGTACTTC
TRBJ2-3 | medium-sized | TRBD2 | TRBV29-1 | CSVVGASGAGTDTQYF | TGCAGCGTTGTGGGGGCTAGCGGGGCGGGCACAGATACGCAGTATTTT
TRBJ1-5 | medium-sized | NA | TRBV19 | CASRARERAGNQPQHF | TGTGCCAGTAGGGCCCGGGAGAGGGCGGGTAATCAGCCCCAGCATTTT
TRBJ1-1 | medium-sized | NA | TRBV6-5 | CASSYGRGSRMNTEAFF | TGTGCCAGCAGTTACGGGCGGGGAAGCAGAATGAACACTGAAGCTTTCTTT
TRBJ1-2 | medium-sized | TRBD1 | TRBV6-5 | CASSQGAFYGYTF | TGTGCCAGCAGTCAGGGGGCATTCTATGGCTACACCTTC
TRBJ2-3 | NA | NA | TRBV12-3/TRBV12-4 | CASTETRSTDTQYF | TGTGCCAGCACCGAAACTAGAAGCACAGATACGCAGTATTTT
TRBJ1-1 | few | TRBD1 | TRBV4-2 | CASSLGTGKTEAFF | TGTGCCAGCAGCCTGGGGACAGGGAAAACTGAAGCTTTCTTT
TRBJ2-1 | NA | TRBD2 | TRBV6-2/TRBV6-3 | CASSPSDLAGDEQFF | TGTGCCAGCAGTCCCAGCGATCTAGCGGGGGATGAGCAGTTCTTC
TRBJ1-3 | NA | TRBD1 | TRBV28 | CASTPDRVNTIYF | TGTGCCAGCACCCCCGACAGGGTTAACACCATATATTTT
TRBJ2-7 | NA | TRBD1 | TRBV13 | CASSMFPNTGVNEQYF | TGTGCCAGCAGTATGTTCCCCAATACAGGGGTGAACGAGCAGTACTTC
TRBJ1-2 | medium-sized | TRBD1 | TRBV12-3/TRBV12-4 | CASSSLGTGSSYTF | TGTGCCAGCAGTTCCCTCGGGACAGGGTCTTCCTACACCTTC
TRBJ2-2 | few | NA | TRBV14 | CASSQALVGELFF | TGTGCCAGCAGCCAAGCGTTAGTCGGGGAGCTGTTTTTT
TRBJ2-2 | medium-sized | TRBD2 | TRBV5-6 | CASSTGGGTRELFF | TGTGCCAGCAGCACGGGAGGGGGTACCAGGGAGCTGTTTTTT
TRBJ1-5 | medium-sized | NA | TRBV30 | CAWSVPGQPQHF | TGTGCCTGGAGTGTACCAGGTCAGCCCCAGCATTTT
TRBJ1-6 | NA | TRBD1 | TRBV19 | CASSTSPGQFNSPLHF | TGTGCCAGTAGTACCTCGCCGGGACAGTTTAATTCACCCCTCCACTTT
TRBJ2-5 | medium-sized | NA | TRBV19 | CASSIPGRGQETQYF | TGTGCCAGTAGTATACCCGGCAGAGGGCAAGAGACCCAGTACTTC
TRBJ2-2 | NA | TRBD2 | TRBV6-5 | CASSYGTSGGAGTGELFF | TGTGCCAGCAGTTACGGGACTAGCGGGGGGGCGGGCACCGGGGAGCTGTTTTTT
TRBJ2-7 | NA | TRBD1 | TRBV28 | CASSLGTGTYEQYF | TGTGCCAGCAGTTTAGGGACAGGGACGTACGAGCAGTACTTC
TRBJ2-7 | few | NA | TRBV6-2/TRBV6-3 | CASSYSIEGLRNEQYF | TGTGCCAGCAGTTACTCGATTGAAGGGCTTAGGAACGAGCAGTACTTC
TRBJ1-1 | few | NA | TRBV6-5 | CASSYSGATEAFF | TGTGCCAGCAGTTACTCAGGGGCCACTGAAGCTTTCTTT
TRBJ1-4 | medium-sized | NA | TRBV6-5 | CASSYSKFNPEKLFF | TGTGCCAGCAGTTACTCGAAGTTCAATCCTGAAAAACTGTTTTTT
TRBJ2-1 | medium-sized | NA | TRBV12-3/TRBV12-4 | CASSRGGWNEQFF | TGTGCCAGCAGTAGGGGGGGCTGGAATGAGCAGTTCTTC
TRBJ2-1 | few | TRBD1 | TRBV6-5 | CASSYGRGPNNEQFF | TGTGCCAGCAGTTACGGCAGGGGGCCCAACAATGAGCAGTTCTTC
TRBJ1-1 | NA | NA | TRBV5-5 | CASSLTDDTEAFF | TGCGCCAGCAGCTTAACTGACGACACTGAAGCTTTCTTT
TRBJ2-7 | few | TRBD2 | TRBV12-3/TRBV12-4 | CASSFSGYEQYF | TGTGCCAGCAGTTTTAGCGGGTACGAGCAGTACTTC
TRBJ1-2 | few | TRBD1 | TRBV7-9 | CASSSTGGYGYTF | TGTGCCAGCAGCAGCACAGGGGGATATGGCTACACCTTC
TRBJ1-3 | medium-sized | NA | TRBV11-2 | CASSTTGNTIYF | TGTGCCAGCAGCACCACAGGAAACACCATATATTTT
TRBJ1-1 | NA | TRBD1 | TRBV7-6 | CASSTDRGGFLNTEAFF | TGTGCCAGCAGCACAGACAGGGGGGGTTTCTTGAACACTGAAGCTTTCTTT
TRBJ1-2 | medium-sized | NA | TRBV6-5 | CASRSDVSHGYTF | TGTGCCAGCAGATCCGACGTCTCCCATGGCTACACCTTC
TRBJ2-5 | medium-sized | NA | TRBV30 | CASSGSQETQYF | TGTGCCTCCTCGGGGTCCCAAGAGACCCAGTACTTC
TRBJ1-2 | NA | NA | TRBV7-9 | CASSHDSSYGYTF | TGTGCCAGCAGCCACGACAGTTCGTATGGCTACACCTTC
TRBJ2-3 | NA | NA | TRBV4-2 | CASSQAPPLAATDTQYF | TGTGCCAGCAGCCAAGCCCCCCCTTTAGCGGCCACAGATACGCAGTATTTT
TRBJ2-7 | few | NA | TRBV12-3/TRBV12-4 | CASSFLWDEQYF | TGTGCCAGCAGTTTTCTATGGGACGAGCAGTACTTC
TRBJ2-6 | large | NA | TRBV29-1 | CSVGTTGHSGANVLTF | TGCAGCGTCGGCACAACAGGGCACTCTGGGGCCAACGTCCTGACTTTC
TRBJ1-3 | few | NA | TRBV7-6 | CASSQNLGSSGNTIYF | TGTGCCAGCAGCCAAAATCTTGGGAGCTCTGGAAACACCATATATTTT
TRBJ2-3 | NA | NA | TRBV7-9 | CACSFEGRTDTQYF | TGTGCCTGCAGCTTTGAGGGGCGCACAGATACGCAGTATTTT
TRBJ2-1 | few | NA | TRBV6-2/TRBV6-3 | CASSRPGSSYNEQFF | TGTGCCAGCAGCCGGCCGGGGAGCTCCTACAATGAGCAGTTCTTC
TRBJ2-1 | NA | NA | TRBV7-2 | CASGSDWGQSEQFF | TGTGCCAGCGGGTCGGACTGGGGGCAGAGTGAGCAGTTCTTC